These 27 T cell receptor beta chains originate from one sample sequenced in a study of cytomegalovirus exposure and HLA in healthy donors. Generated by immunoSEQ multiplex PCR, the TCRdb table keeps only in-frame clones and is missing some. This sample has some 140,000 clones, with 75% to 90% found just once. The specimen sequenced was PBMCs. The receptors here all came from a woman younger than 35 in good health and CMV-seropositive.

The chain uses TRBV4-1 and TRBJ1-3; no clear D. Germline lookup yields CDR1 MGHRA and CDR2 YSYEKL. The CDR3 runs to 15 residues. V was pared by 4 bases and J by 0 bases, with 10 bases between. CDR3 in amino acids: CASSRTADSGNTIYF. Written as DNA, the CDR3 is TGCGCCAGCAGCCGAACCGCAGACTCTGGAAACACCATATATTTT.

V gene TRBV2 combines with J gene TRBJ2-1; possibly TRBD2 for D (7 bases). Germline assignment: CDR1 SNHLY and CDR2 FYNNEI. This CDR3 comprises 14 residues. Trimming took 7 bases from V and 6 from J, leaving 16 bases between them. In DNA form, the CDR3 reads TGTGCCAGCACCCGAGGGGGGGCGGGCAATGAGCAGTTCTTC. Residues: CASTRGGAGNEQFF.

This rearrangement joins TRBV7-6 to TRBJ2-5; tentatively, D is TRBD2 (6 bases). In germline, CDR1 is SGHVS, CDR2 FNYEAQ. Trimming shortened V by 5 bases and J by 0 bases, and 13 bases separated the two germline ends. The CDR3 contains 15 residues. This chain's CDR3 is CASSGGTGHQETQYF. The CDR3 nucleotides are TGTGCCAGCAGCGGGGGGACGGGTCACCAAGAGACCCAGTACTTC.

This rearrangement joins TRBV18 to TRBJ2-3; tentative D call: TRBD2 (5 bases). The length of the CDR3 is 14 residues. Germline V lookup: CDR1 KGHSH, CDR2 LQKENI. Trimming shortened V by 2 bases and J by 2 bases, and 8 bases separated the two germline ends. The CDR3 DNA reads as TGTGCCAGCTCACCAAGCGGTCACACAGATACGCAGTATTTT. Protein: CASSPSGHTDTQYF.

The V and J genes are TRBV2 and TRBJ2-7; TRBD2 agrees at 11 bases. V shed 6 bases and J 4 bases; nucleotides not matched to a gene: 11. CDR1 and CDR2 (germline): SNHLY, FYNNEI. This CDR3 has 16 residues. The CDR3 loop is CASRGLTSGAPYEQYF. The CDR3 DNA reads TGTGCCAGCAGGGGGTTGACTAGCGGGGCACCTTACGAGCAGTACTTC.

The V call is TRBV7-9, the J call TRBJ1-6, with TRBD1 as a possible D gene (6 bases). Germline-derived CDR1 and CDR2 are SEHNR and FQNEAQ (reference sequence). V gave up 5 bases and J gave up 0 bases, with 14 bases separating them. The length of the CDR3 is 17 residues. CDR3 DNA: TGTGCCAGCAGCCCCCGGGACACCAGCTCCTATAATTCACCCCTCCACTTT. The encoded protein is CASSPRDTSSYNSPLHF.

The chain combines TRBV28 with TRBJ2-7; 11 bases match TRBD1. The germline gives CDR1 MDHEN, CDR2 SYDVKM. V lost 8 bases and J lost 7; bases outside the gene matches: 10. The CDR3 has 14 amino acids. The chain's CDR3 is CASGPPGQGEEQYF. CDR3 in DNA: TGTGCCAGCGGACCACCGGGACAGGGGGAAGAGCAGTACTTC.

V usage is TRBV9 and J usage is TRBJ1-1; D might be TRBD1 (6 bases). The CDR3 runs 13 residues. V lost 4 bases, J lost 7 bases, and 14 bases lay in between. Germline-derived CDR1 and CDR2 are SGDLS and YYNGEE. This CDR3 is CASSPLGGVEAFF. As DNA, the CDR3 is TGTGCCAGCAGCCCACTAGGGGGGGTTGAAGCTTTCTTT.

V and J are TRBV6-5 and TRBJ1-2; 8 bases map to TRBD1. Per germline, CDR1 MNHEY and CDR2 SVGAGI. The CDR3 runs to 15 residues. J gave up 6 bases and V 5 bases, and 11 bases lay outside the gene matches. The CDR3 reads CASSRTPDRADGYTF. DNA for the CDR3: TGTGCCAGCAGTCGAACCCCGGACAGGGCGGATGGCTACACCTTC.

The chain joins TRBV9 to TRBJ2-7; 9 bases are a match to TRBD1. Unmatched junction bases numbered 9, after V lost 0 bases and J lost 5 bases. Germline loops: CDR1 SGDLS, CDR2 YYNGEE. The CDR3 extends over 16 amino acids. In nucleotides, the CDR3 is TGTGCCAGCAGCGTAGTAGACAGGGGGGCCCCGGACGAGCAGTACTTC. It codes for CASSVVDRGAPDEQYF.

V usage is TRBV2 and J usage is TRBJ2-5; TRBD2 aligns across 10 bases. The germline V gene has CDR1 SNHLY and CDR2 FYNNEI. V shed 7 bases and J 5 bases; nucleotides not matched to a gene: 7. This CDR3 has 14 residues. The chain's CDR3 is CASTQAGGMETQYF. CDR3 DNA: TGTGCCAGCACGCAAGCGGGGGGGATGGAGACCCAGTACTTC.

The V call is TRBV28, the J call TRBJ2-5, with D tentatively TRBD1 (5 bases). Trimming removed 5 bases from V and 5 bases from J, with 18 bases in between. This CDR3 region has 15 residues. CDR1 is MDHEN and CDR2 is SYDVKM in the germline V gene. The chain's CDR3 is CASSTIGAGLETQYF. The CDR3 DNA reads as TGTGCCAGCAGTACGATTGGGGCTGGGCTGGAGACCCAGTACTTC. Full variable domain (rest looked up from reference TRBV28 and TRBJ2-5): DVKVTQSSRYLVKRTGEKVFLECVQDMDHENMFWYRQDPGLGLRLIYFSYDVKMKEKGDIPEGYSVSREKKERFSLILESASTNQTSMYLCASSTIGAGLETQYFGPGTRLLVL.

The V gene is TRBV7-9, the J gene TRBJ2-7; 13 positions match TRBD2. Trimming removed 5 bases from V and 3 bases from J; junction bases left unmatched: 4. The CDR3 totals 15 residues. Per the germline V gene, CDR1 is SEHNR and CDR2 is FQNEAQ (reference sequence). The CDR3 nucleotides are TGTGCCAGCAGCACCCGACTAGCGGGGGGCTACGAGCAGTACTTC. This sequence encodes CASSTRLAGGYEQYF.

V usage is TRBV9 and J usage is TRBJ2-1; no clear D gene. CDR1 SGDLS and CDR2 YYNGEE come from the germline V gene. CDR3 length: 17 amino acids. Trimming took 4 bases from V and 0 from J, leaving 17 bases between them. As DNA, the CDR3 is TGTGCCAGCAGCTCCCTGGTTGGAAGACACTCCTACAATGAGCAGTTCTTC. Translating it yields CASSSLVGRHSYNEQFF.

This sequence joins TRBV11-3 and TRBJ2-7, with a tentative D call TRBD1 (7 bases). This CDR3 has 19 amino acids. Germline CDR1 is SGHNT and CDR2 is YENEEA. The V end lost 11 bases, the J end lost 0 bases, and 32 bases lay between the germline ends. CDR3 amino acids: CADPMVGGQIRFSSYEQYF. In DNA form, the CDR3 reads TGTGCCGACCCAATGGTGGGGGGACAGATTAGATTCAGCTCCTACGAGCAGTACTTC.

The chain is built from TRBV6-6 and TRBJ2-3, with a weak D call TRBD1 (6 bases). CDR1 is MNHNY and CDR2 is SVGAGI in the germline V gene (reference sequence). The CDR3 consists of 16 residues. Between the trimmed V and J ends, which lost 5 bases and 4 bases, there was a span of 19 bases. As DNA, the CDR3 is TGTGCCAGCAGTCACCTAAAACAGGGTCGCCCAGATACGCAGTATTTT. Protein product: CASSHLKQGRPDTQYF.

The chain is built from TRBV28 and TRBJ2-7; the match to TRBD2 covers 12 bases. J lost 0 bases, V lost 3 bases, and 9 bases had no gene match. The germline V gene has CDR1 MDHEN and CDR2 SYDVKM. The CDR3 runs to 18 residues. CDR3 amino acids: CASSFDPSGGAPSYEQYF. In DNA form, the CDR3 reads TGTGCCAGCAGTTTTGACCCTAGCGGGGGGGCCCCCTCCTACGAGCAGTACTTC.

This clone was picked up one time. The V call is TRBV7-9, the J call TRBJ1-1; D uncertain. The germline V gene has CDR1 SEHNR and CDR2 FQNEAQ (reference sequence). The V and J ends lost 1 base and 0 bases respectively, with 9 bases between them. This CDR3 region has 15 residues. The chain's CDR3 is CASSLVASMNTEAFF. CDR3 nucleotides: TGTGCCAGCAGCTTAGTTGCGTCCATGAACACTGAAGCTTTCTTT.

The chain carries TRBV6-1 and TRBJ1-2; D ambiguous. This CDR3 comprises 14 residues. V dropped 1 base and J dropped 4 bases, with 10 bases sitting between them. Germline V gene data show CDR1 as MNHNS and CDR2 as SASEGT. The CDR3 protein is CASSEGPWAYGYTF. DNA of the CDR3: TGTGCCAGCAGTGAAGGCCCGTGGGCCTATGGCTACACCTTC.

For this clone: Germline and junction disagree at one end, which may indicate a read error. The chain combines TRBV14 with TRBJ1-2; D may be TRBD1 (5 bases). Looked up from germline, CDR1 is SGHDN and CDR2 is FVKESK. This CDR3 is 15 amino acids long. The CDR3 DNA reads as TGTGCCAGCAGTCAAGACAGTTTCGGGATTGGCGGCTACACCTTC. Protein product: CASSQDSFGIGGYTF.

This clone was counted once. The chain joins TRBV28 to TRBJ1-2; 7 bases align to TRBD1. The V gene end was trimmed by 5 bases and the J gene end by 2 bases; junction bases not matched to a gene: 5. The CDR3 runs to 14 residues. In germline, CDR1 is MDHEN, CDR2 SYDVKM. The CDR3 nucleotides read TGTGCCAGCAGTATCGACAGGGCGAACTATGGCTACACCTTC. It codes for CASSIDRANYGYTF.

The chain joins TRBV25-1 to TRBJ1-1; 7 bases map to TRBD1. V dropped 6 bases and J dropped 1; count of bases not matched to a gene: 5. The CDR3 covers 14 residues. Germline V gene data show CDR1 as MGHDK and CDR2 as SYGVNS. CDR3 coding DNA: TGTGCCAGCAGAATCAGGGGGACGAACACTGAAGCTTTCTTT. Translation gives CASRIRGTNTEAFF.

This clone was observed a single time. This chain's CDR3 is CASSSTRGDTEAFF. CDR3 in DNA: TGCGCCAGCAGCTCCACGCGGGGGGACACTGAAGCTTTCTTT. V and J are TRBV5-1 and TRBJ1-1; D is perhaps TRBD1 (5 bases). The CDR3 loop spans 14 amino acids. Per the germline V gene, CDR1 is SGHRS and CDR2 is YFSETQ. V lost 3 bases to trimming and J lost 3 bases, with 12 bases between them.

CDR3 coding DNA: TGTGCCAGCAGCTTAGGGGCAGGGGGCGTAAATTCACCCCTCCACTTT. This encodes CASSLGAGGVNSPLHF. The rearrangement joins TRBV7-2 to TRBJ1-6, with 8 bases identical to TRBD1. Germline V gene lookup returns CDR1 SGHTA and CDR2 FQGNSA. The ends lost 1 base at V and 7 bases at J; junction bases unmatched: 6. CDR3 length: 16 amino acids.

V is TRBV7-2 and J is TRBJ1-1; weak D call: TRBD1 (5 bases). Per the germline V gene, CDR1 is SGHTA and CDR2 is FQGNSA. The V and J ends lost 2 bases and 1 base respectively, with 11 bases between them. The CDR3 totals 15 residues. The CDR3 protein is CASSLQGSANTEAFF. The CDR3 DNA follows: TGTGCCAGCAGCTTACAGGGATCCGCGAACACTGAAGCTTTCTTT.

With regard to this clone: At the DNA level, this CDR3 is encoded by other sequences in the same sample as well. This chain uses TRBV9 with TRBJ1-3; D possibly corresponds to TRBD1 (5 bases). The germline V and J ends were trimmed by 2 bases and 4 bases, with 13 bases remaining between them. CDR1 and CDR2 (germline): SGDLS, YYNGEE. CDR3 length: 15 residues. The CDR3 spells CASSVGGGSGNTIYF. DNA of the CDR3: TGTGCCAGCAGCGTGGGGGGAGGTTCGGGAAACACCATATATTTT.

The rearrangement uses TRBV7-2 and TRBJ2-2; no firm D call. In germline, CDR1 is SGHTA, CDR2 FQGNSA. This CDR3 has 13 amino acids. V was cut by 6 bases and J by 1 base, with 6 bases left in between. As DNA, the CDR3 is TGTGCCAGCAGGCGGCAGAACACCGGGGAGCTGTTTTTT. This gives the protein CASRRQNTGELFF. Based on the CDR3 plus reference TRBV7-2 and TRBJ2-2, the full variable domain is GAGVSQSPSNKVTEKGKDVELRCDPISGHTALYWYRQSLGQGLEFLIYFQGNSAPDKSGLPSDRFSAERTGGSVSTLTIQRTQQEDSAVYLCASRRQNTGELFFGEGSRLTVL.